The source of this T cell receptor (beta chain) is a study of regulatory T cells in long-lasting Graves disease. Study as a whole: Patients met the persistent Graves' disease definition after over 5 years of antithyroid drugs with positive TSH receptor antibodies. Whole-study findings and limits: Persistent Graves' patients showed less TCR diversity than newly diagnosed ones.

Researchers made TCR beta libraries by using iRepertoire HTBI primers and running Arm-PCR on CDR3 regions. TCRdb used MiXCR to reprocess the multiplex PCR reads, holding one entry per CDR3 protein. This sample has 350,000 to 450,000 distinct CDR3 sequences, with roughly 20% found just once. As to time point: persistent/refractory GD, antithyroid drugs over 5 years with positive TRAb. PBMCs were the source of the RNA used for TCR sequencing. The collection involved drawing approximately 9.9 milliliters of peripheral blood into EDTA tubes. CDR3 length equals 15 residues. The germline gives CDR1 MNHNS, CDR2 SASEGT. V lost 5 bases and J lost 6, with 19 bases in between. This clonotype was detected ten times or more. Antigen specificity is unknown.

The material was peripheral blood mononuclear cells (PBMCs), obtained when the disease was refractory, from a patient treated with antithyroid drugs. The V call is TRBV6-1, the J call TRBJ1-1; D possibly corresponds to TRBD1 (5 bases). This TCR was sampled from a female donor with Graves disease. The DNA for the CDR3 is TGTGCCAGCAGTCAAGGGACCAACTACTTCTCTGAAGCTTTCTTT. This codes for CASSQGTNYFSEAFF.